Following are 31 T cell receptor beta chains from one sample sequenced in a study of lymphopenia after photon versus proton radiotherapy. Produced via immunoSEQ multiplex PCR; TCRdb's table is partial and in-frame only. The sample carries about 160,000 clones, about 85% recorded once. Sequencing was performed on peripheral blood, taken from a patient treated with photon-based radiotherapy. The origin of the receptors is a man in his fifties with gastric cancer.

V is TRBV30 and J is TRBJ1-3; perhaps TRBD1 as D (6 bases). The CDR3 has 13 amino acids. The germline V gene has CDR1 GTSNPN and CDR2 SVGIG (reference sequence). V lost 5 bases and J lost 2, with 10 bases in between. The CDR3 here is CAWATGTGNTIYF. CDR3 DNA sequence: TGTGCCTGGGCTACAGGGACTGGAAACACCATATATTTT.

The chain couples TRBV6-5 to TRBJ1-3, with no clear D. Germline CDR1 reads MNHEY; CDR2 reads SVGAGI. Trimming left V 5 bases short and J 4 bases short, with 15 bases between. The CDR3 loop spans 15 amino acids. The CDR3 nucleotides read TGTGCCAGCAGTGCATACGGCGGGGTAGGAAACACCATATATTTT. This translates into CASSAYGGVGNTIYF.

This rearrangement joins TRBV6-6 to TRBJ1-5, with D perhaps TRBD1 (6 bases). Germline CDR1 and CDR2: MNHNY and SVGAGI (reference sequence). Trimming shortened V by 5 bases and J by 14 bases, and 13 bases separated the two germline ends. The CDR3 has 11 residues. CDR3 DNA sequence: TGTGCCAGCAGTCAGGACAGTACGGAGCATTTT. Translation gives CASSQDSTEHF.

The chain couples TRBV7-2 to TRBJ1-2, with TRBD1 identical over 7 bases. V was clipped by 6 bases and J by 5 bases; unmatched bases: 6. Germline CDR1 SGHTA, CDR2 FQGNSA. This CDR3 has 13 residues. CDR3 coding DNA: TGTGCCAGCAGTCGAACACAGGGGTATGGCTACACCTTC. Encoded protein: CASSRTQGYGYTF. Full variable domain (rest looked up from reference TRBV7-2 and TRBJ1-2): GAGVSQSPSNKVTEKGKDVELRCDPISGHTALYWYRQSLGQGLEFLIYFQGNSAPDKSGLPSDRFSAERTGGSVSTLTIQRTQQEDSAVYLCASSRTQGYGYTFGSGTRLTVV.

J is TRBJ2-3 and V is TRBV2; the match to TRBD2 covers 8 bases. The CDR3 has 15 residues. CDR1 is SNHLY and CDR2 is FYNNEI in the germline V gene. V dropped 6 bases and J dropped 0; count of bases not matched to a gene: 5. CDR3 sequence reads: CASSSGLGSTDTQYF. CDR3 nucleotides: TGTGCCAGCAGCTCGGGACTAGGGAGCACAGATACGCAGTATTTT.

There are a few counts of this clone. The rearrangement joins TRBV5-1 to TRBJ2-3; D is possibly TRBD2 (6 bases). CDR3 length: 18 residues. V lost 4 bases and J 1 base, leaving 22 bases between the germline ends. From germline, CDR1 is SGHRS and CDR2 YFSETQ. CDR3 sequence reads: CASSPLGGGASGTDTQYF. In DNA form, the CDR3 reads TGCGCCAGCAGCCCTCTTGGCGGAGGGGCCTCTGGCACAGATACGCAGTATTTT.

CDR3 protein: CASSTSGGVNGYTF. CDR3 nucleotide sequence: TGCGCCAGCAGCACTTCAGGGGGGGTAAATGGCTACACCTTC. The chain links TRBV5-1 to TRBJ1-2; 7 bases match TRBD1. CDR1 and CDR2 (germline): SGHRS, YFSETQ. This CDR3 has 14 amino acids. Unmatched junction bases numbered 9, after V lost 4 bases and J lost 6 bases.

V usage is TRBV7-7 and J usage is TRBJ2-5, with D possibly being TRBD2 (6 bases). The CDR3 is made up of 13 amino acids. The V and J ends lost 8 bases and 5 bases respectively, with 15 bases between them. Per germline, CDR1 SSHAT and CDR2 FNYEAQ (reference sequence). The CDR3 coding sequence is TGTGCCAGCGCGACTAGGGTGGGGGAGACCCAGTACTTC. It is translated as CASATRVGETQYF.

V usage is TRBV7-2 and J usage is TRBJ2-7; no definite D call. The V gene's germline CDR1 is SGHTA and CDR2 FQGNSA. V dropped 4 bases and J dropped 6 bases, with 10 bases sitting between them. The CDR3 has 12 amino acids. The CDR3: CASSSPAREQYF. The DNA for the CDR3 is TGTGCCAGCAGCTCCCCCGCTCGCGAGCAGTACTTC. Drawing the rest from reference TRBV7-2 and TRBJ2-7, the complete variable domain is GAGVSQSPSNKVTEKGKDVELRCDPISGHTALYWYRQSLGQGLEFLIYFQGNSAPDKSGLPSDRFSAERTGGSVSTLTIQRTQQEDSAVYLCASSSPAREQYFGPGTRLTVT.

The V and J genes are TRBV18 and TRBJ2-5, with 9 bases matching TRBD1. This CDR3 region has 14 residues. CDR1 KGHSH and CDR2 LQKENI come from the germline V gene. Trimming cost V 3 bases and J 4 bases; bases outside gene matches: 3. The CDR3 region is CASSPGQGVETQYF. CDR3 DNA sequence: TGTGCCAGCTCACCGGGACAGGGAGTAGAGACCCAGTACTTC.

This chain joins TRBV4-3 and TRBJ1-4; no reliable D call. CDR3 length equals 17 residues. Trimming removed 0 bases at V and 0 bases at J, with 11 bases between. CDR1 LGHNA and CDR2 YSLEER come from the germline V gene. The CDR3 sequence is CASSQDPRRATNEKLFF. The CDR3, as DNA: TGCGCCAGCAGCCAAGATCCTAGACGGGCAACTAATGAAAAACTGTTTTTT.

The J gene is TRBJ1-2, the V gene TRBV6-5, with a possible D match to TRBD1 (5 bases). From germline, CDR1 is MNHEY and CDR2 SVGAGI. The V end was cut by 2 bases, the J end by 9 bases, with 16 bases between. The CDR3 runs to 14 residues. In DNA, the CDR3 is TGTGCCAGCAGTTACGACCCCCAGGGTCGTAGCTACACCTTC. It yields the protein CASSYDPQGRSYTF.

The chain joins TRBV18 to TRBJ2-1; 8 bases are a match to TRBD1. J was trimmed by 9 bases and V by 6 bases; bases with no gene match: 10. Germline V gives CDR1 KGHSH, CDR2 LQKENI. The CDR3 contains 14 residues. The CDR3 loop reads CASSLAITGGEQFF. CDR3 in DNA: TGTGCCAGCTCTCTGGCCATCACAGGGGGTGAGCAGTTCTTC.

The DNA for the CDR3 is TGTGCCACCAGCAGAGACCGCCCGAACAGGCCCACAGATACGCAGTATTTT. Its protein is CATSRDRPNRPTDTQYF. V gene TRBV15 combines with J gene TRBJ2-3; possibly TRBD1 for D (5 bases). Germline lookup yields CDR1 LNHNV and CDR2 YYDKDF (reference sequence). Trimming stripped 0 bases from V and 2 bases from J, with 15 bases between. The CDR3 is made up of 17 amino acids.

The CDR3 DNA is TGTGCCAGCAGCCGGGACAGGGACAGTAAACTGTTTTTT. This codes for CASSRDRDSKLFF. The chain carries TRBV7-9 and TRBJ1-4; 9 bases are shared with TRBD1. The V segment lost 5 bases and the J segment 11 bases; nucleotides outside the gene matches: 6. Germline CDR1 SEHNR, CDR2 FQNEAQ (reference sequence). The CDR3 is 13 amino acids.

The chain couples TRBV4-2 to TRBJ2-5; the D gene is possibly TRBD2 (7 bases). The V gene's germline CDR1 is LGHNA and CDR2 YNFKEQ. The CDR3 spans 16 residues. The V end was cut by 1 base, the J end by 4 bases, with 16 bases between. For the CDR3, the DNA is TGTGCCAGCAGCCAAGGAAAGGGGGGGGACCTAGAGACCCAGTACTTC. It is translated as CASSQGKGGDLETQYF.

The chain combines TRBV6-1 with TRBJ2-1, with TRBD2 identical over 15 bases. In germline, CDR1 is MNHNS, CDR2 SASEGT. The CDR3 extends over 16 amino acids. The trim removed 4 bases at V and 9 bases at J, leaving 7 bases unmatched. CDR3 protein: CASSGTSGRAEGEQFF. Here the CDR3 DNA reads TGTGCCAGCAGTGGGACTAGCGGGAGGGCCGAGGGTGAGCAGTTCTTC.

The chain is built from TRBV30 and TRBJ1-5; D might be TRBD1 (5 bases). The CDR3 is 18 residues long. Deletions cut 0 bases from V and 2 bases from J, with 20 bases between. The germline CDR1 and CDR2 sequences are GTSNPN and SVGIG (reference sequence). The CDR3: CAWSVRGRGSQGNQPQHF. In nucleotides, the CDR3 is TGTGCCTGGAGTGTAAGGGGACGGGGAAGCCAGGGCAATCAGCCCCAGCATTTT.

This sequence joins TRBV5-1 and TRBJ1-2; D gene uncertain. Trimming took off 2 bases at V and 2 bases at J, with 13 bases between the two ends. Looked up from germline, CDR1 is SGHRS and CDR2 is YFSETQ. This CDR3 is built from 15 residues. CDR3 amino acids: CASSFFTGSNYGYTF. CDR3 in DNA: TGCGCCAGCAGCTTTTTTACGGGAAGCAACTATGGCTACACCTTC.

The chain combines TRBV19 with TRBJ1-1; D unclear. The CDR3 loop spans 15 amino acids. V lost 2 bases to trimming and J lost 0 bases, with 10 bases between them. Germline CDR1 is LNHDA and CDR2 is SQIVND (reference sequence). This chain's CDR3 is CASSIYKGLNTEAFF. CDR3 DNA: TGTGCCAGTAGTATATATAAGGGTTTGAACACTGAAGCTTTCTTT. Using reference TRBV19 and TRBJ1-1 for the parts outside the CDR3, the full variable domain is DGGITQSPKYLFRKEGQNVTLSCEQNLNHDAMYWYRQDPGQGLRLIYYSQIVNDFQKGDIAEGYSVSREKKESFPLTVTSAQKNPTAFYLCASSIYKGLNTEAFFGQGTRLTVV.

This sequence joins TRBV29-1 and TRBJ1-4; D gene unclear. The V end was cut by 7 bases, the J end by 0 bases, with 9 bases between. The CDR3 has 13 amino acids. Germline loops: CDR1 SQVTM, CDR2 ANQGSEA. The CDR3 DNA follows: TGCAGCGGGAGAGATGCAACTAATGAAAAACTGTTTTTT. It yields the protein CSGRDATNEKLFF.

The V call is TRBV7-8, the J call TRBJ2-2, with unresolved D. Germline lookup yields CDR1 SGHVS and CDR2 FQNEAQ. The CDR3 contains 16 residues. V was trimmed by 1 base and J by 1 base, leaving 10 bases between them. CDR3 DNA sequence: TGTGCCAGCAGCTTAGAAAGGGCGTTGAACACCGGGGAGCTGTTTTTT. It yields the protein CASSLERALNTGELFF.

The rearrangement joins TRBV14 to TRBJ2-7; D may be TRBD2 (7 bases). The CDR3 totals 15 residues. Trimming cost V 4 bases and J 6 bases, with 19 bases left between them. CDR1 SGHDN and CDR2 FVKESK come from the germline V gene. The CDR3 is CASSPRGERDTEQYF. CDR3 sequence (DNA): TGTGCCAGCAGCCCCCGGGGGGAGCGGGACACCGAGCAGTACTTC.

The V and J genes are TRBV7-9 and TRBJ2-7, with D uncertain. CDR3 length: 13 amino acids. Trimming removed 2 bases at V and 5 bases at J, with 10 bases between. CDR1 SEHNR and CDR2 FQNEAQ come from the germline V gene (reference sequence). CDR3 DNA: TGTGCCAGCAGCTTACACGGCGAGGACGAGCAGTACTTC. The encoded protein is CASSLHGEDEQYF.

The V gene is TRBV19, the J gene TRBJ2-4; D uncertain. The CDR3 runs to 17 residues. Trimming took off 1 base at V and 3 bases at J, with 16 bases between the two ends. Germline CDR1 is LNHDA and CDR2 is SQIVND (reference sequence). Written as DNA, the CDR3 is TGTGCCAGTAGTATAGGTCGACATCCCTCGGGCAAAAACATTCAGTACTTC. Translating it yields CASSIGRHPSGKNIQYF. The whole variable domain, filled in from reference TRBV19 and TRBJ2-4, reads DGGITQSPKYLFRKEGQNVTLSCEQNLNHDAMYWYRQDPGQGLRLIYYSQIVNDFQKGDIAEGYSVSREKKESFPLTVTSAQKNPTAFYLCASSIGRHPSGKNIQYFGAGTRLSVL.

J is TRBJ1-5 and V is TRBV10-1; D is uncertain. There are 11 residues in the CDR3. The V gene's germline CDR1 is WNHNN and CDR2 SYGVQD (reference sequence). Trimming cost V 3 bases and J 6 bases, with 3 bases left between them. CDR3 nucleotides: TGCGCCAGCAGTGACCTTCAGCCCCAGCATTTT. Protein: CASSDLQPQHF.

This clone was counted once. The J gene is TRBJ1-2, the V gene TRBV6-4, with D hard to call. The ends were cut back, 4 bases at V and 4 bases at J, with 10 bases in the middle. Germline-derived CDR1 and CDR2 are MRHNA and SNTAGT. The CDR3 contains 13 residues. The CDR3 spells CASSVDTSYGYTF. CDR3 DNA: TGTGCCAGCAGTGTTGACACTTCCTATGGCTACACCTTC.

V gene TRBV29-1 combines with J gene TRBJ2-3, with D perhaps matching TRBD2 (6 bases). Germline-derived CDR1 and CDR2 are SQVTM and ANQGSEA. The V and J ends lost 7 bases and 4 bases respectively, with 12 bases between them. The CDR3 covers 12 residues. The CDR3: CSAGLASDTQYF. CDR3 DNA sequence: TGCAGCGCTGGGCTAGCGTCAGATACGCAGTATTTT.

The chain is built from TRBV28 and TRBJ2-7; 8 bases match TRBD2. The J segment lost 0 bases and the V segment lost 4 bases, leaving 8 bases of the junction unmatched. Germline V gene sequence: CDR1 MDHEN, CDR2 SYDVKM. This CDR3 has 16 residues. The CDR3 bases are TGTGCCAGCAGTTCCAGTACAGCGGGAGCCTCCTACGAGCAGTACTTC. Encoded protein: CASSSSTAGASYEQYF.

The chain links TRBV28 to TRBJ1-2; 12 bases map to TRBD1. J lost 4 bases, V lost 3 bases, and 3 bases had no gene match. The CDR3 covers 15 residues. Germline assignment: CDR1 MDHEN and CDR2 SYDVKM. The CDR3 nucleotides are TGTGCCAGCAGTTTTGGGACAGGGGGCAGCTATGGCTACACCTTC. Protein sequence: CASSFGTGGSYGYTF.

The chain is built from TRBV29-1 and TRBJ2-2, with D unclear. The germline V and J ends were trimmed by 5 bases and 1 base, with 11 bases remaining between them. This CDR3 has 14 residues. Germline V gene sequence: CDR1 SQVTM, CDR2 ANQGSEA. In DNA form, the CDR3 reads TGCAGCGTTCAACGGACCGAGAACACCGGGGAGCTGTTTTTT. It yields the protein CSVQRTENTGELFF.